One TCR beta chain is described in this entry. Its target is unknown. The data originate from a study of blood T cells in healthy people across ages. General study findings and limits: The unknown donor CMV status may have confounded expanded clonotype changes. Compared with aged donors, long-lived donors showed fewer expanded clones, suggesting selection.

It was with a sample-barcoded 5' primer and a J-beta primer mix that a second PCR of about 6 to 12 cycles was run. TCRdb independently ran MiXCR on the 5' RACE reads; one entry per CDR3 protein. This table holds fewer than 2,000,000 distinct CDR3 sequences, 39% found once. Each donor had roughly 10 milliliters of peripheral blood drawn. With 0 bases removed from V and 3 bases from J, the gap between germline ends came to 15 bases. CDR1 LGHNA and CDR2 YNFKEQ come from the germline V gene. CDR3 size: 17 residues. Sequencing used blood. This chain uses TRBV4-2 with TRBJ1-5; tentatively, D is TRBD1 (5 bases). This TCR was sampled from a human donor in good health. CDR3 nucleotide sequence: TGTGCCAGCAGCCAAGACGGGTTCCAGGGAGACAATCAGCCCCAGCATTTT. Its translation: CASSQDGFQGDNQPQHF.